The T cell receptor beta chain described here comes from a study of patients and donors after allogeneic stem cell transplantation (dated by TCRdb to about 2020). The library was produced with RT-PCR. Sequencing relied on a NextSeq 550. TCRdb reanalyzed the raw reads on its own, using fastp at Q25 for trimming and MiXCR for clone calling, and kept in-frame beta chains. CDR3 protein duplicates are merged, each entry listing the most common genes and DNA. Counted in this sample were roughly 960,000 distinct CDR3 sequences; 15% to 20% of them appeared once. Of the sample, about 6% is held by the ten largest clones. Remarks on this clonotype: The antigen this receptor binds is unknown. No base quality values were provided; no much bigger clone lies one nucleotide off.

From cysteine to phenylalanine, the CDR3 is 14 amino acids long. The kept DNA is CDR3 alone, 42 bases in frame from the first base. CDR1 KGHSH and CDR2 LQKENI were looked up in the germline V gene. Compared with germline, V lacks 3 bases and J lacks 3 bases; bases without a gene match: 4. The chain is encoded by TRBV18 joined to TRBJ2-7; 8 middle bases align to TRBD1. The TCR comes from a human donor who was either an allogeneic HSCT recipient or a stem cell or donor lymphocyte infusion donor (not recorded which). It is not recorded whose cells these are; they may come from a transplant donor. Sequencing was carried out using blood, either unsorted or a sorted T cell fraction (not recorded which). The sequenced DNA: TGTGCCAGCTCACCTGACAGGGGAGACTACGAGCAGTACTTC. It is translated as CASSPDRGDYEQYF.